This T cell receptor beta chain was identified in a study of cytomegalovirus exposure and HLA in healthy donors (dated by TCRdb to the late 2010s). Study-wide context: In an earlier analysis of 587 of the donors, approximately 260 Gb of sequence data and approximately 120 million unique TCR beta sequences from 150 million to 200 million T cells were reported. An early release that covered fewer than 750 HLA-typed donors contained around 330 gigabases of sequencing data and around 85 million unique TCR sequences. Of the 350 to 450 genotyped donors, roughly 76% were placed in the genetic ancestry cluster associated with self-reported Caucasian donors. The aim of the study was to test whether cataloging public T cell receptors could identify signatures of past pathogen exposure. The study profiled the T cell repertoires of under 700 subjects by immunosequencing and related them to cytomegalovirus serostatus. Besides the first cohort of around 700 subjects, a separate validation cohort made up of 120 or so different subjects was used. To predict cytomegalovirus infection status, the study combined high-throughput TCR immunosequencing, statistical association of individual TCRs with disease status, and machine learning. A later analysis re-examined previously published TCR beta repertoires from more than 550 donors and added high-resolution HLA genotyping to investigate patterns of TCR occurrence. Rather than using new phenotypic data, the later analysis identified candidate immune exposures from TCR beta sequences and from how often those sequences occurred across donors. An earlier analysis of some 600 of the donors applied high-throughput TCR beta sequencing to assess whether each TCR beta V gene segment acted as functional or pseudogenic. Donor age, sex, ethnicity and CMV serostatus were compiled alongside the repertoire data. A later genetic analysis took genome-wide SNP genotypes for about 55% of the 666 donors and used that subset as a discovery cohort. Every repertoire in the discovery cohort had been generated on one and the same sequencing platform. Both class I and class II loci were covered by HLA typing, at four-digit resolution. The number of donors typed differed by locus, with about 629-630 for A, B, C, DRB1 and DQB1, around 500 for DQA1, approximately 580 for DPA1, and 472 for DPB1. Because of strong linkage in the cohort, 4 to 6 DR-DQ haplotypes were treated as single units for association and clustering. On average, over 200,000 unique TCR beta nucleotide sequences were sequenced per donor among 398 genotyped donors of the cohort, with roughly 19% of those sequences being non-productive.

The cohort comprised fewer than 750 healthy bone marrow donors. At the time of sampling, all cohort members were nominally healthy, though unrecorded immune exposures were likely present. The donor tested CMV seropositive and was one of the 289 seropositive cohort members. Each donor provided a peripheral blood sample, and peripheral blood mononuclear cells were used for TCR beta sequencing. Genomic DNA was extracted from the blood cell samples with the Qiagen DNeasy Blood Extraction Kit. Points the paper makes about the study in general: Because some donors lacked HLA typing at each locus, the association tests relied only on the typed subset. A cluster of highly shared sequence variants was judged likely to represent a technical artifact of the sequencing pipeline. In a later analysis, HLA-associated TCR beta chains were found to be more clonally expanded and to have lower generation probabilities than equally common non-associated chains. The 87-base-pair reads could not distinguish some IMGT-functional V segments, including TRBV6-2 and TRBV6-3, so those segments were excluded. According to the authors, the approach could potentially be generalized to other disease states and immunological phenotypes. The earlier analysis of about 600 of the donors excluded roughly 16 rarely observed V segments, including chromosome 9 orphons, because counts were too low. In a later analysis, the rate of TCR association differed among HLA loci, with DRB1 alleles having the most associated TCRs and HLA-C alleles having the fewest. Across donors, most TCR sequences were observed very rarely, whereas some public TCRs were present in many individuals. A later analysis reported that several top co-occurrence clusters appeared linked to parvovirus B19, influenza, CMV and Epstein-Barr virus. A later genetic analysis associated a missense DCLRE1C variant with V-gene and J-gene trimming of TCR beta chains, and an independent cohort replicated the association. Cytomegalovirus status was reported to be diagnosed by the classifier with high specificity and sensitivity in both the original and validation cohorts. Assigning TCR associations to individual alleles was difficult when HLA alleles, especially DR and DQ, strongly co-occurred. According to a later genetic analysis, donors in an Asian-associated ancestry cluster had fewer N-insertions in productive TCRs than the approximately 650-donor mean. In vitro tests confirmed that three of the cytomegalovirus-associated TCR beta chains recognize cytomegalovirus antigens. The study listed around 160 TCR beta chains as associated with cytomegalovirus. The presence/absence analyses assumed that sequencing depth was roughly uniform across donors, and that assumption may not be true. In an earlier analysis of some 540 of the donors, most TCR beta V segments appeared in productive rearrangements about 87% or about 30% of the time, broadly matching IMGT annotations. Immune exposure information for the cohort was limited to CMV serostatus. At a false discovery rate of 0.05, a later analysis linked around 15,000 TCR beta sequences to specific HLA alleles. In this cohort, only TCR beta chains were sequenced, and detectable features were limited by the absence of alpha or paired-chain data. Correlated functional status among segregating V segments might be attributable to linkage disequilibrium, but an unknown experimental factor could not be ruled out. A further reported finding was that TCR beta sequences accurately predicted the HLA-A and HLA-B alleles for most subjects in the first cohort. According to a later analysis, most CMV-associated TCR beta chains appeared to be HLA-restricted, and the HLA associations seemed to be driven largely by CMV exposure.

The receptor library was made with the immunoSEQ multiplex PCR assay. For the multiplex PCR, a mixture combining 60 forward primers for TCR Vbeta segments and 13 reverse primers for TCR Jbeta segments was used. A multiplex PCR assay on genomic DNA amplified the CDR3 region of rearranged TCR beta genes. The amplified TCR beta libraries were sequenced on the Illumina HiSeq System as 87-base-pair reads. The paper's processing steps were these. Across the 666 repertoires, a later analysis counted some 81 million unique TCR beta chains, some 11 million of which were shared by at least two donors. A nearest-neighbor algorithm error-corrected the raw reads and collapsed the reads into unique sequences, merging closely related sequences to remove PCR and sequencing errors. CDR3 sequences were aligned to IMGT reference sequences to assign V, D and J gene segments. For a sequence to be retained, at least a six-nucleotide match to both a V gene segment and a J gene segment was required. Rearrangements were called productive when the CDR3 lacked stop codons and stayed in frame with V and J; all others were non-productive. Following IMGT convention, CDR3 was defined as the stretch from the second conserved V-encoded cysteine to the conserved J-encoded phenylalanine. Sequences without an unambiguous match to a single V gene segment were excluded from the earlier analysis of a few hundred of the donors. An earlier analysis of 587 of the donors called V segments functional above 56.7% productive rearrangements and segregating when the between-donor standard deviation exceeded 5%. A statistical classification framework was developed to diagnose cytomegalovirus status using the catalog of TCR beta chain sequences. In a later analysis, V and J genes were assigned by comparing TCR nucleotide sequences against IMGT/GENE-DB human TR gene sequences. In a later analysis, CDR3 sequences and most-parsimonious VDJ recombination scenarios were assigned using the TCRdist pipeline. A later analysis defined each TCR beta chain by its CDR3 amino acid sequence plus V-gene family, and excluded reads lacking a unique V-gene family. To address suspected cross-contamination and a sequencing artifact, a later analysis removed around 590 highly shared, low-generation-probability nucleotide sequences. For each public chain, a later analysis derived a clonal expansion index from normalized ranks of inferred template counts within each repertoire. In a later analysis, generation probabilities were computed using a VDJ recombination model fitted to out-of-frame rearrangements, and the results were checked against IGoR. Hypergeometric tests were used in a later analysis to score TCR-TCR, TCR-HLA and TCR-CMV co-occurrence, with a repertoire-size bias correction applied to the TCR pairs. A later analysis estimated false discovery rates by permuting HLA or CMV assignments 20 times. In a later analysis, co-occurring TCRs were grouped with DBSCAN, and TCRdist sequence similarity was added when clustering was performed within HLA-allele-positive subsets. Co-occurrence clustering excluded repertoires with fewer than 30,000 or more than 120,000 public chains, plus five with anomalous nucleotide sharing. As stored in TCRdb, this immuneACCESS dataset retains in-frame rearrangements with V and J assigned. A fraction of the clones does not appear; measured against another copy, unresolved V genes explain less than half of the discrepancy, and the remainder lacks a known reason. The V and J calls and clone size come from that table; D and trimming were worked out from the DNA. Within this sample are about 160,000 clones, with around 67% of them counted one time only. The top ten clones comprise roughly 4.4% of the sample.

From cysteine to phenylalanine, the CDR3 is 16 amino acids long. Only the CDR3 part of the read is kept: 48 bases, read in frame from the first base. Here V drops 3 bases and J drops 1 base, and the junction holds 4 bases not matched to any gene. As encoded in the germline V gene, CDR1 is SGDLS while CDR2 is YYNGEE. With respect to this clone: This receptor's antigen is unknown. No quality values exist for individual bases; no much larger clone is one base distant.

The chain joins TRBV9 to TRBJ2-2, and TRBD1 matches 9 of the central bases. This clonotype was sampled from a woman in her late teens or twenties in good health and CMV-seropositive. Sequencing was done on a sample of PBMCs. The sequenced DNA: TGTGCCAGCAGCGCCCGGGGACAGGGGAACACCGGGGAGCTGTTTTTT. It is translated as CASSARGQGNTGELFF.